A single sample is the source of the 31 T cell receptor beta chains below, sequenced in a study of shared clonotypes between healthy human individuals. Naive CD8 cells were CD45RO-negative, positively selected for CCR7, excluding terminally differentiated effector memory CD45RA+ cells. TCRdb's table, derived via immunoSEQ multiplex PCR, lists solely in-frame clones and lacks some. Among around 1.9 million clones listed, 80% to 95% were seen once. Sequencing input: naive CD8+ T cells from PBMCs. The receptors derive from a man aged 18-30 years in good health. Some clones in this sample may be carry-over from other donors' samples.

The chain carries TRBV2 and TRBJ1-1; no clear D gene. The CDR3 totals 13 residues. V dropped 3 bases and J dropped 5 bases, with 10 bases sitting between them. CDR1 is SNHLY and CDR2 is FYNNEI in the germline V gene. The CDR3 DNA follows: TGTGCCAGCAGTGACCAAGTGGCTACTGAAGCTTTCTTT. The encoded protein is CASSDQVATEAFF.

This clone has just one count. The chain combines TRBV29-1 with TRBJ2-2; 8 bases fit TRBD2. J gave up 3 bases and V 0 bases, and 6 bases lay outside the gene matches. Germline lookup yields CDR1 SQVTM and CDR2 ANQGSEA. The CDR3 loop spans 16 amino acids. CDR3 in amino acids: CSVEEGAAGDTGELFF. The CDR3 DNA is TGCAGCGTTGAAGAGGGGGCAGCGGGGGACACCGGGGAGCTGTTTTTT.

This chain connects TRBV27 to TRBJ2-3; D call uncertain. The CDR3 has 12 residues. CDR1 and CDR2 from the germline V gene are MNHEY and SMNVEV (reference sequence). V lost 5 bases and J 6 bases, leaving 9 bases between the germline ends. The CDR3: CASSRTWDTQYF. DNA of the CDR3: TGTGCCAGCAGTCGAACTTGGGATACGCAGTATTTT.

The CDR3, as DNA: TGTGCCAGCAGTTCAGGGGGCTACCAGCCCCAGCATTTT. Amino acid sequence: CASSSGGYQPQHF. This chain joins TRBV6-5 and TRBJ1-5; 8 nucleotides line up with TRBD1. The V segment lost 4 bases and the J segment 7 bases; nucleotides outside the gene matches: 3. This CDR3 has 13 residues. CDR1 is MNHEY and CDR2 is SVGAGI in the germline V gene.

V usage is TRBV19 and J usage is TRBJ2-1, with D unclear. CDR3 size: 10 residues. The V gene's germline CDR1 is LNHDA and CDR2 SQIVND (reference sequence). Trimming left V 7 bases short and J 6 bases short, with 4 bases between. CDR3 nucleotides: TGTGCCAGTAAGGGCAATGAGCAGTTCTTC. Its protein product is CASKGNEQFF.

Comment on this clone: Other nucleotide sequences from this sample produce the same CDR3. The V and J genes are TRBV29-1 and TRBJ2-7, with D possibly being TRBD2 (6 bases). From germline, CDR1 is SQVTM and CDR2 ANQGSEA. V lost 2 bases and J 6 bases, leaving 8 bases between the germline ends. The CDR3 consists of 11 residues. CDR3 sequence: CSVERRGEQYF. The CDR3 DNA reads TGCAGCGTTGAACGGAGGGGCGAGCAGTACTTC.

The chain joins TRBV28 to TRBJ2-7; 7 nucleotides align to TRBD1. Germline loops: CDR1 MDHEN, CDR2 SYDVKM. J was trimmed by 1 base and V by 2 bases; bases with no gene match: 5. The CDR3 contains 15 residues. Here the CDR3 reads CASSLRQGESYEQYF. CDR3 DNA sequence: TGTGCCAGCAGTTTAAGGCAGGGGGAATCCTACGAGCAGTACTTC.

The V gene is TRBV6-6, the J gene TRBJ1-1; D gene ambiguous. V was pared by 5 bases and J by 1 base, with 8 bases between. Per the germline V gene, CDR1 is MNHNY and CDR2 is SVGAGI (reference sequence). The CDR3 runs 13 residues. The CDR3 region is CASSPISNTEAFF. DNA of the CDR3: TGTGCCAGCAGTCCGATCTCGAACACTGAAGCTTTCTTT.

This chain's CDR3 is CASSLGGTHIGRGEKLFF. Here the CDR3 DNA reads TGCGCCAGCAGCTTGGGAGGGACACACATCGGGAGAGGGGAAAAACTGTTTTTT. The chain joins TRBV5-1 to TRBJ1-4; a weak D match, TRBD1 (6 bases). Germline values: CDR1 SGHRS, CDR2 YFSETQ. V was clipped by 0 bases and J by 8 bases, with 23 bases between them. The CDR3 extends over 18 amino acids.

The chain joins TRBV29-1 to TRBJ2-7, with D possibly called TRBD1 or TRBD2 (5 bases each). Per the germline V gene, CDR1 is SQVTM and CDR2 is ANQGSEA. V was cut by 3 bases and J by 0 bases, with 18 bases left in between. The CDR3 extends over 16 amino acids. The CDR3 loop is CSVDVWDGPSSYEQYF. The CDR3 DNA sequence: TGCAGCGTTGATGTATGGGACGGGCCAAGCTCCTACGAGCAGTACTTC.

This chain uses TRBV28 with TRBJ2-6, with D hard to call. CDR1 and CDR2 from the germline V gene are MDHEN and SYDVKM. The CDR3 length is 15 residues. The V and J ends lost 7 bases and 0 bases respectively, with 10 bases between them. The CDR3 loop reads CASKERTSGANVLTF. CDR3 coding DNA: TGTGCCAGCAAAGAACGTACCTCTGGGGCCAACGTCCTGACTTTC.

CDR3 sequence (DNA): TGTGCCAGCAGCTACACGAGGGCTACTAGTGGCAATTACAATGAGCAGTTCTTC. Translated: CASSYTRATSGNYNEQFF. The rearrangement uses TRBV7-9 and TRBJ2-1; tentatively, D is TRBD2 (5 bases). Trimming stripped 4 bases from V and 4 bases from J, with 23 bases between. The CDR3 sequence is 18 residues long. Germline V gives CDR1 SEHNR, CDR2 FQNEAQ (reference sequence).

Of note for this clone: The identical CDR3 is also encoded by other nucleotide sequences in the sample. The genes are TRBV18 and TRBJ2-7; TRBD2 matches 9 bases. Trimming at V came to 3 bases and at J to 0 bases, leaving 9 bases not matched to a gene. Looked up from germline, CDR1 is KGHSH and CDR2 is LQKENI. The CDR3 runs 17 residues. Here the CDR3 reads CASSPPGLAGISYEQYF. The CDR3, as DNA: TGTGCCAGCTCACCCCCGGGGCTAGCGGGAATCTCCTACGAGCAGTACTTC.

V and J are TRBV27 and TRBJ2-2; TRBD1 might be the D (5 bases). The CDR3 sequence is 18 residues long. Trimming removed 0 bases at V and 2 bases at J, with 16 bases between. The germline V gene encodes CDR1 MNHEY and CDR2 SMNVEV (reference sequence). The CDR3 spells CASSLSTVRAANTGELFF. Here the CDR3 DNA reads TGTGCCAGCAGTTTATCGACTGTCAGGGCAGCTAACACCGGGGAGCTGTTTTTT.

The chain carries TRBV15 and TRBJ2-7, with 7 bases that match TRBD1. V lost 2 bases, J lost 3 bases, and 13 bases stayed unmatched. Germline V gene data show CDR1 as LNHNV and CDR2 as YYDKDF (reference sequence). The CDR3 contains 17 residues. The CDR3, as DNA: TGTGCCACCAGCAGACATTTAGGGACAGTGGGGGACTACGAGCAGTACTTC. This encodes CATSRHLGTVGDYEQYF.

The chain uses TRBV5-1 and TRBJ2-1; a weak D match, TRBD1 (5 bases). The germline V gene encodes CDR1 SGHRS and CDR2 YFSETQ. V was shortened by 0 bases and J by 5 bases, with 12 bases between the two germline ends. The CDR3 length is 15 residues. CDR3 in DNA: TGCGCCAGCAGCTTGGTGTCAGGGAATCACAATGAGCAGTTCTTC. This translates into CASSLVSGNHNEQFF. Full variable domain (outside the CDR3, taken from reference TRBV5-1 and TRBJ2-1): KAGVTQTPRYLIKTRGQQVTLSCSPISGHRSVSWYQQTPGQGLQFLFEYFSETQRNKGNFPGRFSGRQFSNSRSEMNVSTLELGDSALYLCASSLVSGNHNEQFFGPGTRLTVL.

The chain employs TRBV28 and TRBJ2-7, with D possibly being TRBD1 (6 bases). This CDR3 spans 13 amino acids. Germline V CDR1 and CDR2: MDHEN, SYDVKM. Trimming took 5 bases from V and 2 from J, leaving 10 bases between them. CDR3 protein: CASSPHRAYEQYF. The CDR3 region has the DNA TGTGCCAGCAGTCCCCACAGGGCCTACGAGCAGTACTTC.

The V and J genes are TRBV5-6 and TRBJ2-1, with 11 bases aligning to TRBD1. Unmatched junction bases numbered 6, after V lost 2 bases and J lost 8 bases. The CDR3 is 15 residues long. The germline gives CDR1 SGHDT, CDR2 YYEEEE. The CDR3 here is CASSLPRTGGDEQFF. CDR3 nucleotide sequence: TGTGCCAGCAGCTTACCTAGGACAGGGGGCGATGAGCAGTTCTTC.

The gene calls are TRBV30 and TRBJ2-4, with 9 bases identical to TRBD2. V dropped 3 bases and J dropped 0; count of bases not matched to a gene: 12. The CDR3 is 18 amino acids. Germline V CDR1 and CDR2: GTSNPN, SVGIG (reference sequence). CDR3 bases: TGTGCCTGGAGCAATAGGGTATGGCGGGAGGGAGCCAAAAACATTCAGTACTTC. Translated, it gives CAWSNRVWREGAKNIQYF.

In this sample, this clone turned up a few times. The chain has TRBV4-1 and TRBJ1-5; weak D call: TRBD1 (5 bases). This CDR3 has 14 residues. Germline loops: CDR1 MGHRA, CDR2 YSYEKL. V lost 5 bases, J lost 5 bases, and 13 bases lay in between. Here the CDR3 reads CASSSRTLDQPQHF. The CDR3 bases are TGCGCCAGCAGCTCCCGGACATTAGATCAGCCCCAGCATTTT.

This clone showed up just once. The same CDR3 is also encoded by other DNA sequences in this sample. V usage is TRBV9 and J usage is TRBJ2-5; perhaps TRBD2 as D (6 bases). The germline V gene has CDR1 SGDLS and CDR2 YYNGEE. V dropped 3 bases and J dropped 2 bases, with 14 bases sitting between them. The CDR3 is 15 residues long. This CDR3 reads CASSEDGGRQETQYF. DNA of the CDR3: TGTGCCAGCAGCGAGGATGGGGGGAGACAAGAGACCCAGTACTTC. Variable domain in full (rest from reference TRBV9 and TRBJ2-5): DSGVTQTPKHLITATGQRVTLRCSPRSGDLSVYWYQQSLDQGLQFLIQYYNGEERAKGNILERFSAQQFPDLHSELNLSSLELGDSALYFCASSEDGGRQETQYFGPGTRLLVL.

The chain carries TRBV5-3 and TRBJ1-1; D uncertain. Being an ORF, TRBV5-3 has a function that is uncertain. Between the trimmed V and J ends, which lost 2 bases and 0 bases, there was a span of 8 bases. The CDR3 runs 14 residues. The CDR3 bases are TGTGCCAGAAGCTTTTTCGGGATGAACACTGAAGCTTTCTTT. The encoded protein is CARSFFGMNTEAFF.

The chain is built from TRBV6-5 and TRBJ1-1, with D possibly TRBD1 on 5 matching bases. CDR3 length: 13 amino acids. V was trimmed by 7 bases and J by 8 bases, leaving 17 bases between them. The germline CDR1 and CDR2 sequences are MNHEY and SVGAGI. For the CDR3, the DNA is TGTGCCAGCATCCTCTTACACGGGGGGGAAGCTTTCTTT. Residues: CASILLHGGEAFF.

The chain recombines TRBV27 with TRBJ2-7; TRBD1 is a possible D gene (6 bases). Germline V gives CDR1 MNHEY, CDR2 SMNVEV (reference sequence). Trimming stripped 6 bases from V and 3 bases from J, with 12 bases between. This CDR3 is 13 amino acids long. The CDR3, as DNA: TGTGCCAGCAGCCGACAGGTGAACTACGAGCAGTACTTC. It codes for CASSRQVNYEQYF.

The chain carries TRBV10-2 and TRBJ2-3, with D perhaps matching TRBD2 (6 bases). Germline V gives CDR1 WSHSY, CDR2 SAAADI. Trimming took 8 bases from V and 2 from J, leaving 17 bases between them. The CDR3 is 15 residues long. The CDR3 DNA reads as TGCGCCAGCCGAAGGAGGGAGATAGTCACAGATACGCAGTATTTT. It yields the protein CASRRREIVTDTQYF.

The chain joins TRBV5-1 to TRBJ2-7; 10 bases line up with TRBD2. The CDR3 consists of 13 residues. The V segment lost 4 bases and the J segment 6 bases; nucleotides outside the gene matches: 4. Germline lookup yields CDR1 SGHRS and CDR2 YFSETQ. The CDR3 region is CASSLAGESEQYF. CDR3 bases: TGCGCCAGCAGCCTAGCGGGAGAATCCGAGCAGTACTTC.

The chain recombines TRBV7-8 with TRBJ1-1, with D hard to call. Germline V lookup: CDR1 SGHVS, CDR2 FQNEAQ. This CDR3 has 14 amino acids. Trimming shortened V by 5 bases and J by 7 bases, and 17 bases separated the two germline ends. CDR3 nucleotides: TGTGCCAGCAGCCTAACCAAACGGGTCCTTGAAGCTTTCTTT. Its protein product is CASSLTKRVLEAFF. The full variable domain, in which reference TRBV7-8 and TRBJ1-1 provide the parts outside the CDR3, is GAGVSQSPRYKVAKRGQDVALRCDPISGHVSLFWYQQALGQGPEFLTYFQNEAQLDKSGLPSDRFFAERPEGSVSTLKIQRTQQEDSAVYLCASSLTKRVLEAFFGQGTRLTVV.

This rearrangement joins TRBV7-8 to TRBJ1-2, with 9 bases that match TRBD1. Trimming removed 5 bases from V and 3 bases from J; junction bases left unmatched: 13. The CDR3 covers 17 residues. Germline CDR1 is SGHVS and CDR2 is FQNEAQ. The CDR3 reads CASSPSGTGLAHYGYTF. The CDR3 coding sequence is TGTGCCAGCAGCCCTTCAGGGACAGGGTTGGCTCACTATGGCTACACCTTC.

The J gene is TRBJ1-3, the V gene TRBV4-3; D ambiguous. Trimming removed 1 base from V and 3 bases from J, with 10 bases in between. There are 15 residues in the CDR3. The germline CDR1 and CDR2 sequences are LGHNA and YSLEER. CDR3 bases: TGCGCCAGCAGCCAAGTTTTCACAGTTGGAAACACCATATATTTT. This codes for CASSQVFTVGNTIYF.

CDR3 sequence (DNA): TGTGCCAGCAGCGTAAAGTGGGGCTACAATGAGCAGTTCTTC. Translating gives CASSVKWGYNEQFF. V gene TRBV11-2 combines with J gene TRBJ2-1; D uncertain. This CDR3 region has 14 residues. Per the germline V gene, CDR1 is SGHAT and CDR2 is FQNNGV. Between the trimmed V and J ends, which lost 5 bases and 3 bases, there was a span of 11 bases. Full variable domain (missing parts from reference TRBV11-2 and TRBJ2-1): EAGVAQSPRYKIIEKRQSVAFWCNPISGHATLYWYQQILGQGPKLLIQFQNNGVVDDSQLPKDRFSAERLKGVDSTLKIQPAKLEDSAVYLCASSVKWGYNEQFFGPGTRLTVL.

This chain uses TRBV28 with TRBJ2-7, with TRBD1 as a possible D gene (5 bases). In germline, CDR1 is MDHEN, CDR2 SYDVKM. V was pared by 7 bases and J by 3 bases, with 28 bases between. The length of the CDR3 is 18 residues. In DNA, the CDR3 is TGTGCCAGCAACCAGGGCGGACCCGATTTTAATACCTACTACGAGCAGTACTTC. Its protein product is CASNQGGPDFNTYYEQYF.